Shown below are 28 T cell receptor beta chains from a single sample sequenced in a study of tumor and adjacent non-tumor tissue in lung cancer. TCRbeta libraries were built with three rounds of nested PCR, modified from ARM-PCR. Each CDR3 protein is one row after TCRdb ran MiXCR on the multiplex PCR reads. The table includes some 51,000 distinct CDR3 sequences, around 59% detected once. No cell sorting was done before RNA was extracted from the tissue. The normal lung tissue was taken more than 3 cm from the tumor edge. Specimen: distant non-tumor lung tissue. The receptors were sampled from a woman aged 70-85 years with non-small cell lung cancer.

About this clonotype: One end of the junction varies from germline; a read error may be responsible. CDR3 sequence (DNA): TGTGCCAGCAGTCCTTCGGGAGTTGTCTATGACTACACCTTC. Its translation is CASSPSGVVYDYTF. The chain carries TRBV11-1 and TRBJ1-2; D unclear. The CDR3 has 14 amino acids. The germline gives CDR1 SGHAT, CDR2 FQDESV (reference sequence).

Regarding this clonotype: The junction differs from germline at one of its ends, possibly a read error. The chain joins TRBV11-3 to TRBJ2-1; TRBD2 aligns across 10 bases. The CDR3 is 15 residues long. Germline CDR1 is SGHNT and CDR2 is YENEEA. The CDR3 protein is CANSLASGGYNEQFF. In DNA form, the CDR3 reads TGTGCCAACAGCTTAGCTAGCGGGGGCTACAACGAGCAGTTCTTC.

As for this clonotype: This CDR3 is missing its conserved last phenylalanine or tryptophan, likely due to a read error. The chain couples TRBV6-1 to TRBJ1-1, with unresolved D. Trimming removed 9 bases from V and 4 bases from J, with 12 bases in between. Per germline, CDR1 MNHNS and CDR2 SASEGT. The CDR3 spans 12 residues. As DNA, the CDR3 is TGTGCCAGTAGGCCTATAGTCACTGAAGCTTTCTCT. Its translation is CASRPIVTEAFS.

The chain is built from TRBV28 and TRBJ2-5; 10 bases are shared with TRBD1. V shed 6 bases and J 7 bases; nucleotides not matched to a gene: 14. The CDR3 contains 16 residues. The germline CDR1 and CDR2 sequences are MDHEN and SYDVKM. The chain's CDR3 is CASSLRQGAVSVTQYF. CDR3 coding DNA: TGTGCCAGCAGCCTCCGACAGGGGGCGGTTTCAGTGACCCAGTACTTC.

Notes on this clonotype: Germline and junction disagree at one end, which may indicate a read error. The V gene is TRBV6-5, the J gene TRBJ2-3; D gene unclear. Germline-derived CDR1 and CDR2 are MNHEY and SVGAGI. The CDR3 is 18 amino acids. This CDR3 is CASGYSIFGEEPKDTQFF. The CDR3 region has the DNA TGTGCCAGCGGTTACTCGATATTCGGTGAAGAACCGAAGGATACGCAGTTTTTT.

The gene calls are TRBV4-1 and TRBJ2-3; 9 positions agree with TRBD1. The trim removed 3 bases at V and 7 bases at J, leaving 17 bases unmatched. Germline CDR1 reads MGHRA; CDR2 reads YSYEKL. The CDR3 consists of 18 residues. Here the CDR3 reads CASSHVHLRDRVVHTQYF. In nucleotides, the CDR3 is TGCGCCAGCAGCCACGTCCATCTCCGGGACAGGGTTGTGCATACGCAGTATTTT.

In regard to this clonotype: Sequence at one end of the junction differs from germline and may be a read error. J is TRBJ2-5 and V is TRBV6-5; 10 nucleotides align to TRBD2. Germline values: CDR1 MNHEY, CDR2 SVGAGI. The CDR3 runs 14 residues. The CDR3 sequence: CARSYSRTSGHQYF. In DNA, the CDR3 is TGTGCCAGGAGTTATTCGAGGACTAGCGGTCATCAGTATTTC.

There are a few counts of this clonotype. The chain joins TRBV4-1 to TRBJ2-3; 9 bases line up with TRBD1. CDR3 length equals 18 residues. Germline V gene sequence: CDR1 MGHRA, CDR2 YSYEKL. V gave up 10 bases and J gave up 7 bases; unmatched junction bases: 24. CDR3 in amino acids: CAITQGHLRDRVVHTQYF. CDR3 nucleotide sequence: TGCGCCATCACCCAAGGCCATCTCCGGGACAGGGTCGTGCATACGCAGTATTTT.

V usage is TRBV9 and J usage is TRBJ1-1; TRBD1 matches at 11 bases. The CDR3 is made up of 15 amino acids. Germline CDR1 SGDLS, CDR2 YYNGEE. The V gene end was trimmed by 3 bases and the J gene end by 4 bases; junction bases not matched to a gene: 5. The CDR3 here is CASSAGTGGTTEAFF. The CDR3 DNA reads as TGTGCCAGCAGCGCCGGGACAGGGGGGACCACTGAAGCTTTCTTT.

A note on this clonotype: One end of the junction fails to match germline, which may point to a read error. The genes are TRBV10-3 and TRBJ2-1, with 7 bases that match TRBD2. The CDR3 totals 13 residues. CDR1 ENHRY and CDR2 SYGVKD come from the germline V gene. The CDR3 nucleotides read TGTGCCAGTAGCGGGCCTAGCTACAATGAGCATTTCTTC. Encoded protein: CASSGPSYNEHFF.

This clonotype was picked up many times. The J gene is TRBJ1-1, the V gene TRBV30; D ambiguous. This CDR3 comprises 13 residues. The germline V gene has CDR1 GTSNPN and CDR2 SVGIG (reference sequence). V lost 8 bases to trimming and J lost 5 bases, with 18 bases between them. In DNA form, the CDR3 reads TGTGCCAGACGGGCAGTTACGGAAACTGAAGCTTTCTTT. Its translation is CARRAVTETEAFF. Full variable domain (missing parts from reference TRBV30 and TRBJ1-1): SQTIHQWPATLVQPVGSPLSLECTVEGTSNPNLYWYRQAAGRGLQLLFYSVGIGQISSEVPQNLSASRPQDRQFILSSKKLLLSDSGFYLCARRAVTETEAFFGQGTRLTVV.

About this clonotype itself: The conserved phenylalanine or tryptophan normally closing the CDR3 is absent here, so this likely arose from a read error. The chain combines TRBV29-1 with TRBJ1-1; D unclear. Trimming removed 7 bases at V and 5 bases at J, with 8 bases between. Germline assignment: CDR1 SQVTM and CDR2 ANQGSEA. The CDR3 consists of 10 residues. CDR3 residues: CSGGNTEAFL. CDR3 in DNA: TGCAGCGGCGGGAATACTGAAGCTTTCCTT.

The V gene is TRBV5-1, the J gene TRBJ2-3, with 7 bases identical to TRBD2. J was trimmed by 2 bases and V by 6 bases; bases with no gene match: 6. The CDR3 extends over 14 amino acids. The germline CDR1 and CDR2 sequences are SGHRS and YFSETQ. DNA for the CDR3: TGCGCCAGCAAGTCGGGAGGTCACACAGATACGCAGTATTTT. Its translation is CASKSGGHTDTQYF.

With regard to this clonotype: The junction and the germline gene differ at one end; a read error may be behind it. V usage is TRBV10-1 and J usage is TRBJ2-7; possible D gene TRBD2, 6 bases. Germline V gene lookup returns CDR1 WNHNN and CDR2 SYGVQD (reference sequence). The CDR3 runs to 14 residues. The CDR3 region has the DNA TGTGCCAGCAGTGGGAGCGGGTCTGTTGACGAGCAGTACTTC. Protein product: CASSGSGSVDEQYF.

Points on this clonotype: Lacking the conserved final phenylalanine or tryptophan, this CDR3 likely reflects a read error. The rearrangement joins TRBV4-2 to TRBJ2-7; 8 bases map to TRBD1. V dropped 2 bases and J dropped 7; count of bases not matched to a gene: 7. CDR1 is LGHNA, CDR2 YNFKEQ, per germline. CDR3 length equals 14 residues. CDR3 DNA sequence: TGTGCCAGCAGCCAACTAAGAAACAGGGGGGAGCAGTACCTA. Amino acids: CASSQLRNRGEQYL.

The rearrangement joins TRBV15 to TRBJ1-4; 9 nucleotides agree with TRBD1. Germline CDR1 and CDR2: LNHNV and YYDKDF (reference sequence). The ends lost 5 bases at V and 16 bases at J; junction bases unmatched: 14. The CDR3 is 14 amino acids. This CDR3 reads CATSEGQGEEKRFF. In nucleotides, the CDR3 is TGTGCCACCAGCGAGGGACAGGGAGAGGAAAAGCGGTTTTTT.

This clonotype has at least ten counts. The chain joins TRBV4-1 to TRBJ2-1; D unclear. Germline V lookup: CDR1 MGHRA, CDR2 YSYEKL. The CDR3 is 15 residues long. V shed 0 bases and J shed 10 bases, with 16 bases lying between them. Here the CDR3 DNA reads TGCGCCAGCAGCCAAGAAGGGATCCAGCTGGAAGAGCAGTTCTTC. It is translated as CASSQEGIQLEEQFF.

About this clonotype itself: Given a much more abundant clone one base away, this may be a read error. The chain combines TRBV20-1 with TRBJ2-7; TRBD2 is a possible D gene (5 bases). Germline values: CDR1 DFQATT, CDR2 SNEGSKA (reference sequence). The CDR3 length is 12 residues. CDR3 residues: CSGRGSRYEQYF. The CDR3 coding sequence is TGCAGTGGTAGAGGGTCGAGGTACGAGCAGTACTTC.

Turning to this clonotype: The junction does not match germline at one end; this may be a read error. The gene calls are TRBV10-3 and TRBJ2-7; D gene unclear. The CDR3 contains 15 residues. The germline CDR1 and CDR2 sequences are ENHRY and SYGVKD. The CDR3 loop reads CVISGGEDNIYEPYF. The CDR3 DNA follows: TGTGTCATCAGTGGTGGGGAAGACAACATTTACGAGCCGTACTTC.

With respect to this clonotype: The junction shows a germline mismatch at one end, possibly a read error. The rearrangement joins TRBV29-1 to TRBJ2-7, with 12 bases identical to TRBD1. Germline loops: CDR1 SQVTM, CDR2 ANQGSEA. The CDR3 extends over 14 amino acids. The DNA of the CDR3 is TGTAGCGCTGACGCCGGGACAGGGGGCAACGAGCAGTACTTC. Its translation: CSADAGTGGNEQYF.

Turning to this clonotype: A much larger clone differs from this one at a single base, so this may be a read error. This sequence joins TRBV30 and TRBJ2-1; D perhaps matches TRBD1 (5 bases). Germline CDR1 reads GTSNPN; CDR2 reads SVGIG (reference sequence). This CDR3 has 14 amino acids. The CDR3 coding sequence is TGTGCCTGGAGTGTACGTCAGGGCAATAATGAGCAGCTCTTC. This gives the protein CAWSVRQGNNEQLF.

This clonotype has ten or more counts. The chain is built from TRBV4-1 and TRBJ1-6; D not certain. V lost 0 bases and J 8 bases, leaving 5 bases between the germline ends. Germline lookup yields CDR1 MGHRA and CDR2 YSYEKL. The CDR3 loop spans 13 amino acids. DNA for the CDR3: TGCGCCAGCAGCCAAGACCGCGATTCACCCCTCCACTTT. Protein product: CASSQDRDSPLHF.

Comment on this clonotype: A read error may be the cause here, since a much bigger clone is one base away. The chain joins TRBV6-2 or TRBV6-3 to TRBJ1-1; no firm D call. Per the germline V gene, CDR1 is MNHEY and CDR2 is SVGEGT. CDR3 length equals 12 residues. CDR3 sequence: CASSPSNIEAFF. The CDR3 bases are TGTGCCAGCAGTCCCTCAAACATTGAAGCTTTCTTT.

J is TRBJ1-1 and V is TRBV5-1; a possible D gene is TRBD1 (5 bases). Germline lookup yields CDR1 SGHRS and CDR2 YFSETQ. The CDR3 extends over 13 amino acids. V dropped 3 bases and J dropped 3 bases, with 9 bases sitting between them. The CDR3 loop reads CASSSDSYTEAFF. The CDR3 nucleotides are TGCGCCAGCAGCTCCGACAGTTACACTGAAGCTTTCTTT.

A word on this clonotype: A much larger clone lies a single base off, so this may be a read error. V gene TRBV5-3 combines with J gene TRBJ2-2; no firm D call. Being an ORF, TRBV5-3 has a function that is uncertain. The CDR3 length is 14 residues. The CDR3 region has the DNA TGTGCCGGAAGCTTGTCAATCTGGACCGGGGAGCTGTTTTTT. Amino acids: CAGSLSIWTGELFF.

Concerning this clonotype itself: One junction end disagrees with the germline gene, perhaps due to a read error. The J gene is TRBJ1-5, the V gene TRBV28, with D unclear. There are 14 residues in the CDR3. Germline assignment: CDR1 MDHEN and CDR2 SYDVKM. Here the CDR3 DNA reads TGCGTCAGCAGAGCGGACGGTATACCGGGGCCCCAGCATTTT. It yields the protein CVSRADGIPGPQHF.

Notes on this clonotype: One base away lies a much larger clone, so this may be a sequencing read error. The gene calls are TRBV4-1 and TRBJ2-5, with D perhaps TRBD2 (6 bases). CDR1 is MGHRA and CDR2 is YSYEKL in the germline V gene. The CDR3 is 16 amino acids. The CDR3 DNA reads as TGCGTCAGCAGCCAAGGCGATATAGCGGCCCAAGAGACCCAGTACTTC. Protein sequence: CVSSQGDIAAQETQYF.

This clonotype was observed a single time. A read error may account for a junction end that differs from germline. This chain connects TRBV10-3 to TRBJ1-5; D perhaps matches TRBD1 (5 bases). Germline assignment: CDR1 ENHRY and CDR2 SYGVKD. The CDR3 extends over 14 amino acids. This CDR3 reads CAISPGGGDVPHHF. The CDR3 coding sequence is TGTGCCATTTCCCCCGGGGGTGGGGACGTGCCCCATCATTTT.